The 21 T cell receptor beta chains reported below all come from one sample, sequenced in a study of cytotoxic CD8 clonotypes in ibrutinib-treated CLL. Produced via immunoSEQ multiplex PCR; TCRdb's table is partial and in-frame only. The sample has over 200,000 clones, roughly 65% seen once. Sequences were derived from PBMCs, sampled after 12 months of ibrutinib treatment. The receptors come from a human donor with chronic lymphocytic leukemia.

The V and J genes are TRBV6-5 and TRBJ1-2; TRBD1 aligns across 8 bases. CDR1 is MNHEY, CDR2 SVGAGI, per germline. CDR3 size: 14 residues. Unmatched junction bases numbered 8, after V lost 4 bases and J lost 7 bases. DNA of the CDR3: TGTGCCAGCAGTTCAGGACAGGGTGCGACTGGCTACACCTTC. Its translation: CASSSGQGATGYTF.

V usage is TRBV4-3 and J usage is TRBJ2-3, with 7 nucleotides matching TRBD2. This CDR3 has 15 amino acids. The J segment lost 3 bases and the V segment lost 3 bases, leaving 6 bases of the junction unmatched. From germline, CDR1 is LGHNA and CDR2 YSLEER. Here the CDR3 DNA reads TGCGCCAGCAGCCAGCTGGGCGGGAGAACAGATACGCAGTATTTT. Encoded protein: CASSQLGGRTDTQYF.

This clone was seen a few times. This chain links TRBV19 with TRBJ2-6; 7 bases line up with TRBD1. The J segment lost 3 bases and the V segment lost 5 bases, leaving 10 bases of the junction unmatched. This CDR3 comprises 17 residues. Germline V gene data show CDR1 as LNHDA and CDR2 as SQIVND (reference sequence). CDR3 bases: TGTGCCAGTAGTCCCAACCCAACAGGGGTTGGGGCCAACGTCCTGACTTTC. Translation gives CASSPNPTGVGANVLTF.

This clone came up once. V gene TRBV11-1 combines with J gene TRBJ1-3; TRBD1 agrees at 8 bases. This CDR3 region has 15 residues. Germline-derived CDR1 and CDR2 are SGHAT and FQDESV (reference sequence). Trimming took 5 bases from V and 4 from J; bases not matched to a gene: 7. CDR3 bases: TGTGCCAGCAGCATCGCCGGGACAGGCGGAAACACCATATATTTT. It encodes CASSIAGTGGNTIYF.

CDR3 loop: CAWSVLGGANTEAFF. In DNA, the CDR3 is TGTGCCTGGAGTGTACTTGGTGGGGCGAACACTGAAGCTTTCTTT. The chain couples TRBV30 to TRBJ1-1, with a tentative D call TRBD1 (5 bases). This CDR3 has 15 residues. Germline loops: CDR1 GTSNPN, CDR2 SVGIG (reference sequence). Trimming cost V 0 bases and J 1 base, with 12 bases left between them.

This clone ranks as medium-sized. In the same sample, other DNA sequences code for this CDR3. The chain combines TRBV6-5 with TRBJ2-3, with D perhaps matching TRBD1 or TRBD2 (5 bases each). The CDR3 totals 12 residues. Trimming removed 5 bases at V and 7 bases at J, with 10 bases between. Germline-derived CDR1 and CDR2 are MNHEY and SVGAGI. CDR3 amino acids: CASSPRGYTQYF. As DNA, the CDR3 is TGTGCCAGCAGTCCCCGGGGCTATACGCAGTATTTT.

This clone came up a few times. The chain uses TRBV30 and TRBJ1-1, with D perhaps TRBD1 (5 bases). Trimming stripped 2 bases from V and 5 bases from J, with 15 bases between. From germline, CDR1 is GTSNPN and CDR2 SVGIG (reference sequence). The CDR3 totals 14 residues. CDR3: CAWSSRTWGTEAFF. In nucleotides, the CDR3 is TGTGCCTGGAGTTCCCGTACATGGGGGACTGAAGCTTTCTTT.

The chain recombines TRBV2 with TRBJ2-6, with D perhaps matching TRBD1 (7 bases). Trimming shortened V by 5 bases and J by 11 bases, and 10 bases separated the two germline ends. The CDR3 spans 12 residues. CDR1 is SNHLY, CDR2 FYNNEI, per germline. Here the CDR3 reads CASSQGGDVLTF. CDR3 DNA: TGTGCCAGCAGTCAGGGGGGTGACGTCCTGACTTTC.

This rearrangement joins TRBV5-1 to TRBJ1-1, with no clear D. This CDR3 comprises 13 residues. Per germline, CDR1 SGHRS and CDR2 YFSETQ. V shed 5 bases and J shed 1 base, with 9 bases lying between them. The CDR3 region is CASRPDGNTEAFF. CDR3 DNA sequence: TGCGCCAGCAGACCGGACGGGAACACTGAAGCTTTCTTT.

CDR3 DNA: TGTGCCAGCAGCTTAATCGGGGACCTGAGCTATGGCTACACCTTC. This encodes CASSLIGDLSYGYTF. The chain carries TRBV7-9 and TRBJ1-2; tentative D call: TRBD1 (5 bases). V shed 2 bases and J shed 4 bases, with 14 bases lying between them. The germline V gene encodes CDR1 SEHNR and CDR2 FQNEAQ (reference sequence). The CDR3 covers 15 residues.

The chain carries TRBV19 and TRBJ2-2, with D uncertain. The CDR3 is made up of 14 amino acids. V was trimmed by 1 base and J by 5 bases, leaving 8 bases between them. The germline V gene encodes CDR1 LNHDA and CDR2 SQIVND (reference sequence). The CDR3 spells CASSIVRGTGELFF. CDR3 nucleotide sequence: TGTGCCAGTAGTATAGTCCGTGGGACCGGGGAGCTGTTTTTT. The whole variable domain, remainder taken from reference TRBV19 and TRBJ2-2, is DGGITQSPKYLFRKEGQNVTLSCEQNLNHDAMYWYRQDPGQGLRLIYYSQIVNDFQKGDIAEGYSVSREKKESFPLTVTSAQKNPTAFYLCASSIVRGTGELFFGEGSRLTVL.

The gene calls are TRBV9 and TRBJ1-4, with 7 bases matching TRBD1. Germline CDR1 reads SGDLS; CDR2 reads YYNGEE. The junction had 2 bases not matched to a gene; V was cut back by 5 bases and J by 4 bases. This CDR3 contains 13 residues. The CDR3 bases are TGTGCCAGCAGGGGACAGAATAATGAAAAACTGTTTTTT. This gives the protein CASRGQNNEKLFF.

The V gene is TRBV28, the J gene TRBJ1-3; D is unresolved. The germline V and J ends were trimmed by 3 bases and 4 bases, with 4 bases remaining between them. CDR3 length equals 12 residues. The germline gives CDR1 MDHEN, CDR2 SYDVKM. DNA of the CDR3: TGTGCCAGCAGTTTGCTCGGAAACACCATATATTTT. As protein: CASSLLGNTIYF.

The rearrangement joins TRBV5-1 to TRBJ2-1; weak D call: TRBD1 (5 bases). The germline gives CDR1 SGHRS, CDR2 YFSETQ. This CDR3 contains 14 residues. V lost 0 bases to trimming and J lost 9 bases, with 13 bases between them. The CDR3 region has the DNA TGCGCCAGCAGCTTGGCTTCCGGTCAGGGTGAGCAGTTCTTC. Encoded protein: CASSLASGQGEQFF.

The genes are TRBV4-1 and TRBJ2-7, with 10 nucleotides matching TRBD1. CDR3 size: 17 residues. Germline lookup yields CDR1 MGHRA and CDR2 YSYEKL. Trimming cost V 1 base and J 2 bases; bases outside gene matches: 8. The CDR3: CASSQVSSGQGTYEQYF. Here the CDR3 DNA reads TGCGCCAGCAGCCAAGTGAGCTCGGGACAGGGGACCTACGAGCAGTACTTC.

This clone appeared once. CDR3 bases: TGTGCCAGCAGATCAACAGGGGCTGGGGCCAACGTCCTGACTTTC. The encoded protein is CASRSTGAGANVLTF. The V call is TRBV27, the J call TRBJ2-6; 7 bases agree with TRBD1. Per the germline V gene, CDR1 is MNHEY and CDR2 is SMNVEV (reference sequence). J gave up 2 bases and V 6 bases, and 4 bases lay outside the gene matches. This CDR3 has 15 amino acids.

This clone showed up just once. The chain carries TRBV29-1 and TRBJ2-1, with D maybe TRBD2 (6 bases). V was shortened by 8 bases and J by 7 bases, with 18 bases between the two germline ends. The CDR3 totals 13 residues. Germline V gives CDR1 SQVTM, CDR2 ANQGSEA. DNA for the CDR3: TGCAGCTCGGGGAGGTATGGTGGGAATGAGCAGTTCTTC. This translates into CSSGRYGGNEQFF.

This clone was seen ten or more times. This chain connects TRBV11-1 to TRBJ1-1; D possibly corresponds to TRBD1 (5 bases). CDR1 is SGHAT and CDR2 is FQDESV in the germline V gene (reference sequence). The CDR3 length is 15 residues. The germline V and J ends were trimmed by 5 bases and 0 bases, with 13 bases remaining between them. For the CDR3, the DNA is TGTGCCAGCAGCCCGGGACGGACTGTGAACACTGAAGCTTTCTTT. Translating gives CASSPGRTVNTEAFF.

The V gene is TRBV11-2, the J gene TRBJ2-3, with 14 bases lining up with TRBD2. The CDR3 sequence is 19 residues long. The germline gives CDR1 SGHAT, CDR2 FQNNGV. Trimming took 6 bases from V and 5 from J; bases not matched to a gene: 16. CDR3 DNA: TGTGCCAGCAGACCACCGATTGGGACTAGCGGGAGTTGGGAAGATACGCAGTATTTT. This gives the protein CASRPPIGTSGSWEDTQYF.

V is TRBV9 and J is TRBJ2-1; D remains unclear. The V gene lost 3 bases and the J gene lost 2 bases, with 18 bases spanning the gap. Germline lookup yields CDR1 SGDLS and CDR2 YYNGEE. This CDR3 has 17 residues. The CDR3 spells CASSATGAGRPYNEQFF. The CDR3 coding sequence is TGTGCCAGCAGCGCGACGGGTGCCGGGCGCCCCTACAATGAGCAGTTCTTC.

In its sample, this clone was seen once. This chain joins TRBV11-2 and TRBJ1-1; D ambiguous. The CDR3 extends over 14 amino acids. Trimming left V 2 bases short and J 4 bases short, with 11 bases between. Germline V CDR1 and CDR2: SGHAT, FQNNGV. As DNA, the CDR3 is TGTGCCAGCAGCTTACCTCGGGGATTCACTGAAGCTTTCTTT. Encoded protein: CASSLPRGFTEAFF.